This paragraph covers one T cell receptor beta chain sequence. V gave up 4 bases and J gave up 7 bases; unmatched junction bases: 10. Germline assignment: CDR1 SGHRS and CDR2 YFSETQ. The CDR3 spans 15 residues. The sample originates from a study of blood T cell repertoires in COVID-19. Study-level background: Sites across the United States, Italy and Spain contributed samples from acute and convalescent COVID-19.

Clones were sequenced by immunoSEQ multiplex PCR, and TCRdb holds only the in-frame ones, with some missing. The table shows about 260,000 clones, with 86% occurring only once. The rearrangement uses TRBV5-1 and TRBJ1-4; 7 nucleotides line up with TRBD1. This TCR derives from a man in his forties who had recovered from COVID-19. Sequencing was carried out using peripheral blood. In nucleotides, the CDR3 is TGCGCCAGCAGCCCATCAGGGGGGCAGGGTGAAAAACTGTTTTTT. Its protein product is CASSPSGGQGEKLFF.